This entry lists 3 T cell receptor beta chains sequenced from one sample in a study of blood T cell repertoires in COVID-19. Only in-frame clones appear in the TCRdb table, and some are missing; sequencing was by immunoSEQ multiplex PCR. The data show about 40,000 clones, approximately 88% seen once. Source material: peripheral blood. The source of these receptors is a woman aged 70-85 years with acute or convalescent COVID-19.

The rearrangement joins TRBV28 to TRBJ1-5; no definite D call. Per germline, CDR1 MDHEN and CDR2 SYDVKM. With 6 bases removed from V and 1 base from J, the gap between germline ends came to 10 bases. The CDR3 contains 14 residues. The CDR3: CASSLVESNQPQHF. The CDR3 DNA follows: TGTGCCAGCAGCTTGGTGGAGAGCAATCAGCCCCAGCATTTT. Based on the CDR3 plus reference TRBV28 and TRBJ1-5, the full variable domain is DVKVTQSSRYLVKRTGEKVFLECVQDMDHENMFWYRQDPGLGLRLIYFSYDVKMKEKGDIPEGYSVSREKKERFSLILESASTNQTSMYLCASSLVESNQPQHFGDGTRLSIL.

The chain joins TRBV7-9 to TRBJ1-3, with D unresolved. Germline V gene data show CDR1 as SEHNR and CDR2 as FQNEAQ (reference sequence). The ends were cut back, 5 bases at V and 0 bases at J, with 14 bases in the middle. The CDR3 runs to 16 residues. CDR3 residues: CASSGTGRVSGNTIYF. DNA of the CDR3: TGTGCCAGCAGCGGAACTGGTCGGGTCTCTGGAAACACCATATATTTT. Drawing the rest from reference TRBV7-9 and TRBJ1-3, the complete variable domain is DTGVSQNPRHKITKRGQNVTFRCDPISEHNRLYWYRQTLGQGPEFLTYFQNEAQLEKSRLLSDRFSAERPKGSFSTLEIQRTEQGDSAMYLCASSGTGRVSGNTIYFGEGSWLTVV.

This chain links TRBV10-3 with TRBJ2-5; 7 bases are a match to TRBD1. CDR1 and CDR2 from the germline V gene are ENHRY and SYGVKD. The CDR3 loop spans 14 amino acids. The junction had 4 bases not matched to a gene; V was cut back by 6 bases and J by 0 bases. CDR3 residues: CAIRQGTNQETQYF. The DNA for the CDR3 is TGTGCCATCAGACAGGGGACGAACCAAGAGACCCAGTACTTC.